These 23 T cell receptor beta chains originate from one sample sequenced in a study of spatial heterogeneity in lung cancer. One entry per CDR3 protein results from TCRdb running MiXCR on the 5' RACE reads. Among about 11,000 distinct CDR3 sequences listed, over 6% were seen once. The time point was: sample taken at primary tumor resection. The input for sequencing was PBMCs, taken at surgery. All receptors come from a male donor with early-stage non-small cell lung cancer.

The chain is built from TRBV19 and TRBJ1-5; 9 positions match TRBD1. The CDR3 runs to 16 residues. CDR1 is LNHDA, CDR2 SQIVND, per germline (reference sequence). The ends lost 5 bases at V and 4 bases at J; junction bases unmatched: 9. The CDR3 DNA reads as TGTGCCAGTAGTCTTCACAGGGGGCAGAGAAATCAGCCCCAGCATTTT. This sequence encodes CASSLHRGQRNQPQHF.

This clonotype was counted a few times. This chain links TRBV7-2 with TRBJ2-1; 9 bases match TRBD2. The CDR3 length is 13 residues. From germline, CDR1 is SGHTA and CDR2 FQGNSA. V shed 3 bases, J shed 14 bases, and the junction held 8 bases outside the gene matches. The CDR3 reads CASSFRREGTKFF. CDR3 sequence (DNA): TGTGCCAGCAGCTTCAGGCGGGAGGGAACCAAGTTCTTC.

This clonotype was seen at least ten times. V and J are TRBV2 and TRBJ2-1; 11 positions agree with TRBD2. J gave up 9 bases and V 4 bases, and 5 bases lay outside the gene matches. The CDR3 length is 14 residues. The germline V gene encodes CDR1 SNHLY and CDR2 FYNNEI. Here the CDR3 DNA reads TGTGCCAGCAGTGGTAGCGGGGGGGCCAGTGAGCAGTTCTTC. Its translation is CASSGSGGASEQFF.

This chain uses TRBV20-1 with TRBJ2-1; 13 nucleotides align to TRBD2. This CDR3 region has 15 residues. CDR1 and CDR2 from the germline V gene are DFQATT and SNEGSKA (reference sequence). The J segment lost 1 base and the V segment lost 6 bases, leaving 3 bases of the junction unmatched. The CDR3 reads CSARGLAGSYNEQFF. The CDR3 region has the DNA TGCAGTGCCAGGGGACTAGCGGGGTCCTACAATGAGCAGTTCTTC.

On this clonotype itself: A read error may be the cause here, since a much bigger clone is one base away. The chain joins TRBV5-1 to TRBJ2-3; D unresolved. Germline V gene sequence: CDR1 SGHRS, CDR2 YFSETQ. The CDR3 spans 16 residues. Trimming removed 4 bases at V and 0 bases at J, with 15 bases between. The CDR3 sequence: CASSMAGSSSTDTQYF. CDR3 DNA sequence: TGCGCCAGCAGCATGGCTGGCTCCTCTAGCACAGATACGCAGTATTTT.

By sample fraction, this clonotype is medium-sized. The chain couples TRBV4-3 to TRBJ2-7, with no clear D. The germline gives CDR1 LGHNA, CDR2 YSLEER. V was pared by 0 bases and J by 3 bases, with 12 bases between. The CDR3 sequence is 15 residues long. CDR3 sequence: CASSQDSSRHYEQYF. Here the CDR3 DNA reads TGCGCCAGCAGCCAAGATAGTAGCAGACACTACGAGCAGTACTTC.

The table lists this clonotype with many counts. V usage is TRBV5-1 and J usage is TRBJ2-7, with D hard to call. V gave up 0 bases and J gave up 7 bases, with 11 bases separating them. Germline V lookup: CDR1 SGHRS, CDR2 YFSETQ. CDR3 length: 13 residues. The CDR3 spells CASSLADEAEQYF. In DNA, the CDR3 is TGCGCCAGCAGCTTGGCCGACGAAGCGGAGCAGTACTTC.

Only a few counts were recorded for this clonotype. The chain links TRBV7-3 to TRBJ2-4, with TRBD1 matching over 8 bases. Germline CDR1 reads SGHTA; CDR2 reads FQGTGA. Trimming removed 3 bases from V and 6 bases from J; junction bases left unmatched: 1. The CDR3 has 13 residues. Here the CDR3 reads CASSFDRGNIQYF. The CDR3 nucleotides are TGTGCCAGCAGCTTCGACAGGGGAAACATTCAGTACTTC.

A remark on this clonotype: A clone one base away is much larger, so this may be a read error. The rearrangement links TRBV5-4 to TRBJ1-1; 7 bases are a match to TRBD1. Germline CDR1 reads SGHNT; CDR2 reads YYREEE (reference sequence). This CDR3 has 14 amino acids. J was trimmed by 5 bases and V by 4 bases; bases with no gene match: 8. CDR3 region: CASSTTGIVTEAFF. Here the CDR3 DNA reads TGTGCCAGCAGCACGACAGGGATAGTGACTGAAGCTTTCTTT. The full variable domain, its missing parts supplied by reference TRBV5-4 and TRBJ1-1, is ETGVTQSPTHLIKTRGQQVTLRCSSQSGHNTVSWYQQALGQGPQFIFQYYREEENGRGNFPPRFSGLQFPNYSSELNVNALELDDSALYLCASSTTGIVTEAFFGQGTRLTVV.

This clonotype was seen at least ten times. The chain links TRBV6-4 to TRBJ2-1, with 11 bases that match TRBD2. Germline loops: CDR1 MRHNA, CDR2 SNTAGT. This CDR3 has 16 amino acids. Germline trimming cut 0 bases from V and 3 bases from J; bases unmatched to any gene: 1. The CDR3 coding sequence is TGTGCCAGCAGTGACTCGGGGACTAGCGGCTACAATGAGCAGTTCTTC. Translated, it gives CASSDSGTSGYNEQFF.

This clonotype was seen repeatedly, ten times or more. V is TRBV24-1 and J is TRBJ2-1; D possibly corresponds to TRBD1 (6 bases). The CDR3 has 15 residues. Germline V lookup: CDR1 KGHDR, CDR2 SFDVKD. The germline V and J ends were trimmed by 4 bases and 0 bases, with 9 bases remaining between them. The CDR3 spells CATSEARGSYNEQFF. The CDR3 bases are TGTGCCACCAGTGAGGCCAGGGGCTCCTACAATGAGCAGTTCTTC.

The table lists this clonotype with many counts. V gene TRBV12-3 or TRBV12-4 combines with J gene TRBJ1-1; a weak D match, TRBD1 (6 bases). CDR3 size: 15 residues. Between the trimmed V and J ends, which lost 7 bases and 1 base, there was a span of 16 bases. In DNA form, the CDR3 reads TGTGCCAGCACCCCTGAGGGGGGCCCGAACACTGAAGCTTTCTTT. Translation: CASTPEGGPNTEAFF.

Relative to its sample, this clonotype is medium-sized (0.01 to 0.1%). The V call is TRBV28, the J call TRBJ2-7; 7 nucleotides align to TRBD1. The CDR3 is made up of 13 amino acids. Trimming took 6 bases from V and 5 from J; bases not matched to a gene: 7. CDR1 and CDR2 from the germline V gene are MDHEN and SYDVKM. CDR3 sequence (DNA): TGTGCCAGCAGCCCCACAGGGGTCCACGAGCAGTACTTC. Its translation is CASSPTGVHEQYF.

This clonotype has at least ten counts. The J gene is TRBJ2-7, the V gene TRBV20-1, with D hard to call. Trimming shortened V by 2 bases and J by 0 bases, and 11 bases separated the two germline ends. Germline lookup yields CDR1 DFQATT and CDR2 SNEGSKA (reference sequence). CDR3 length: 14 residues. The CDR3 loop is CSARPYASSYEQYF. CDR3 DNA: TGCAGTGCTAGACCCTACGCGAGCTCCTACGAGCAGTACTTC.

This clonotype was seen a handful of times. The chain recombines TRBV6-6 with TRBJ2-7, with 9 bases fitting TRBD1. V lost 4 bases, J lost 2 bases, and 9 bases stayed unmatched. Germline V gives CDR1 MNHNY, CDR2 SVGAGI (reference sequence). The CDR3 runs to 16 residues. The CDR3 reads CASSSPRQGGTYEQYF. CDR3 coding DNA: TGTGCCAGCAGTTCCCCCCGACAGGGGGGGACCTACGAGCAGTACTTC.

This clonotype was picked up many times. DNA of the CDR3: TGTGCCAGCAGTACGGGTGTCACCGGGGAGCTGTTTTTT. Amino acid sequence: CASSTGVTGELFF. The chain is built from TRBV7-2 and TRBJ2-2; D call uncertain. Trimming removed 6 bases from V and 4 bases from J, with 9 bases in between. The CDR3 is 13 amino acids. Germline CDR1 and CDR2: SGHTA and FQGNSA.

This clonotype was seen many times. The chain combines TRBV10-3 with TRBJ2-5, with a possible D match to TRBD1 (6 bases). Germline V gene lookup returns CDR1 ENHRY and CDR2 SYGVKD. The CDR3 totals 17 residues. Trimming cost V 10 bases and J 5 bases, with 29 bases left between them. CDR3 residues: CATALSLGRTEVETQYF. DNA for the CDR3: TGTGCCACCGCCCTTTCGTTGGGTCGGACAGAAGTGGAGACCCAGTACTTC.

The V gene is TRBV4-1, the J gene TRBJ2-7; TRBD1 aligns across 8 bases. The trim removed 3 bases at V and 3 bases at J, leaving 7 bases unmatched. The CDR3 consists of 15 residues. Germline CDR1 MGHRA, CDR2 YSYEKL. The CDR3 DNA reads TGCGCCAGCAGCCAGGCCGGACAGGGAGTCTACGAGCAGTACTTC. It yields the protein CASSQAGQGVYEQYF.

This clonotype showed up many times. CDR3 amino acids: CASSLTRTGRSNQPQHF. The DNA of the CDR3 is TGTGCCAGCAGCTTAACCCGGACAGGGAGGAGCAATCAGCCCCAGCATTTT. The V gene is TRBV7-8, the J gene TRBJ1-5; 8 bases agree with TRBD1. V was clipped by 2 bases and J by 1 base; unmatched bases: 7. This CDR3 spans 17 amino acids. Per the germline V gene, CDR1 is SGHVS and CDR2 is FQNEAQ.

A few counts support this clonotype. The CDR3 nucleotides read TGTGCCAGCAGTTACAACAGGGGGCCTGGGTACGAGCAGTACTTC. Translation: CASSYNRGPGYEQYF. The chain is built from TRBV6-5 and TRBJ2-7, with TRBD1 matching 9 bases. V trimming: 2 bases; J trimming: 4 bases; junction bases outside the gene matches: 6. Germline V CDR1 and CDR2: MNHEY, SVGAGI. This CDR3 is 15 amino acids long.

This clonotype occurred many times. This rearrangement joins TRBV2 to TRBJ1-1; D remains unclear. Germline lookup yields CDR1 SNHLY and CDR2 FYNNEI. The germline V and J ends were trimmed by 6 bases and 5 bases, with 10 bases remaining between them. This CDR3 has 12 residues. As DNA, the CDR3 is TGTGCCAGCAGGTCTCTAGGAACTGAAGCTTTCTTT. Its translation: CASRSLGTEAFF.

At least ten counts were recorded for this clonotype. J is TRBJ2-7 and V is TRBV7-2; a possible D gene is TRBD2 (6 bases). The CDR3 spans 14 residues. Germline V gene sequence: CDR1 SGHTA, CDR2 FQGNSA. V lost 5 bases, J lost 4 bases, and 15 bases lay in between. This CDR3 is CASSHTGTSYEQYF. The CDR3 DNA sequence: TGTGCCAGCAGCCACACCGGGACTTCGTACGAGCAGTACTTC.

This clonotype was seen repeatedly, ten times or more. V is TRBV28 and J is TRBJ1-5; D is perhaps TRBD1 (6 bases). CDR1 is MDHEN, CDR2 SYDVKM, per germline. Trimming left V 6 bases short and J 2 bases short, with 14 bases between. The CDR3 is 15 amino acids. The CDR3 bases are TGTGCCAGCAGGGGCTGGGGGCCCCGCAATCAGCCCCAGCATTTT. The encoded protein is CASRGWGPRNQPQHF.